A single sample gave rise to the 15 T cell receptor beta chains below, sequenced in a study of control samples from healthy donors and cancer patients. Sequenced by immunoSEQ multiplex PCR; TCRdb stores in-frame clones only, minus some. The sample yields fewer than 200,000 clones, about 94% seen once. The specimen sequenced was blood. The receptors here all came from a woman in her sixties or seventies in good health.

V is TRBV7-2 and J is TRBJ1-1, with no clear D. V lost 2 bases, J lost 5 bases, and 6 bases lay in between. The CDR3 is 12 amino acids. Germline lookup yields CDR1 SGHTA and CDR2 FQGNSA. For the CDR3, the DNA is TGTGCCAGCAGCTTAACATTGACTGAAGCTTTCTTT. The encoded protein is CASSLTLTEAFF.

V gene TRBV2 combines with J gene TRBJ1-5, with a possible D match to TRBD1 (5 bases). The V gene's germline CDR1 is SNHLY and CDR2 FYNNEI. V was clipped by 4 bases and J by 6 bases, with 13 bases between them. The CDR3 extends over 14 amino acids. CDR3 region: CASSVPPGGQPQHF. In DNA form, the CDR3 reads TGTGCCAGCAGTGTACCTCCGGGGGGTCAGCCCCAGCATTTT.

The chain couples TRBV29-1 to TRBJ2-5; possible D gene TRBD2, 7 bases. V was clipped by 4 bases and J by 4 bases, with 19 bases between them. CDR3 size: 15 residues. Germline V gives CDR1 SQVTM, CDR2 ANQGSEA. The CDR3 loop reads CSVVRRGGGGETQYF. The DNA for the CDR3 is TGCAGCGTTGTGAGGCGCGGGGGAGGGGGAGAGACCCAGTACTTC.

This clone was seen just once. This chain connects TRBV14 to TRBJ2-7; D ambiguous. V was pared by 0 bases and J by 3 bases, with 3 bases between. Germline V lookup: CDR1 SGHDN, CDR2 FVKESK. The CDR3 spans 12 residues. The CDR3 DNA reads as TGTGCCAGCAGCCAAGAAGGCTACGAGCAGTACTTC. As protein: CASSQEGYEQYF.

The rearrangement uses TRBV5-1 and TRBJ1-6, with D unresolved. CDR3 size: 15 residues. Germline V gene data show CDR1 as SGHRS and CDR2 as YFSETQ. V gave up 6 bases and J gave up 6 bases, with 16 bases separating them. CDR3 sequence reads: CASKEGVESNSPLHF. CDR3 coding DNA: TGCGCCAGCAAGGAGGGTGTTGAGTCTAATTCACCCCTCCACTTT.

The chain is built from TRBV6-6 and TRBJ2-5; 14 positions agree with TRBD2. The CDR3 has 17 amino acids. J lost 1 base, V lost 5 bases, and 6 bases had no gene match. The germline V gene encodes CDR1 MNHNY and CDR2 SVGAGI (reference sequence). CDR3 coding DNA: TGTGCCAGCAGTCGGACTAGCGGGGGGCCACGCCAAGAGACCCAGTACTTC. It is translated as CASSRTSGGPRQETQYF.

V and J are TRBV25-1 and TRBJ2-3; TRBD1 matches at 7 bases. There are 16 residues in the CDR3. Germline values: CDR1 MGHDK, CDR2 SYGVNS. V was clipped by 1 base and J by 2 bases; unmatched bases: 6. The CDR3 is CASSESGQWYTDTQYF. CDR3 sequence (DNA): TGTGCCAGCAGTGAATCGGGACAGTGGTACACAGATACGCAGTATTTT.

This clone was found once. The chain combines TRBV4-3 with TRBJ2-5; D may correspond to TRBD1 or TRBD2 (5 bases each). Germline V lookup: CDR1 LGHNA, CDR2 YSLEER. CDR3 length: 15 residues. V shed 4 bases and J shed 5 bases, with 17 bases lying between them. The CDR3 sequence: CASSRDDSGVETQYF. The CDR3 nucleotides read TGCGCCAGCAGCCGGGACGACTCCGGTGTTGAGACCCAGTACTTC.

The genes are TRBV7-2 and TRBJ1-4, with 8 bases matching TRBD1. Losses at the gene ends were 5 bases for V and 7 bases for J; bases not matched to a gene: 6. Germline CDR1 reads SGHTA; CDR2 reads FQGNSA. There are 14 residues in the CDR3. CDR3 sequence (DNA): TGTGCCAGCAGCCCTAGGACAGGGAGTGAAAAACTGTTTTTT. Translation gives CASSPRTGSEKLFF.

The rearrangement joins TRBV11-2 to TRBJ2-1, with D possibly TRBD2 on 5 matching bases. V was shortened by 5 bases and J by 9 bases, with 5 bases between the two germline ends. CDR3 size: 10 residues. Germline V gene sequence: CDR1 SGHAT, CDR2 FQNNGV. The CDR3 DNA follows: TGTGCCAGCAGCGGAGGTGAGCAGTTCTTC. This gives the protein CASSGGEQFF.

V gene TRBV9 combines with J gene TRBJ1-2, with D unresolved. Germline V gene lookup returns CDR1 SGDLS and CDR2 YYNGEE. The CDR3 is 14 residues long. The germline V and J ends were trimmed by 4 bases and 1 base, with 11 bases remaining between them. CDR3 sequence reads: CASSPSVNNYGYTF. CDR3 bases: TGTGCCAGCAGCCCCTCAGTGAATAACTATGGCTACACCTTC.

This chain joins TRBV15 and TRBJ1-4; no clear D. The V end was cut by 1 base, the J end by 6 bases, with 9 bases between. In germline, CDR1 is LNHNV, CDR2 YYDKDF (reference sequence). The CDR3 is made up of 14 amino acids. DNA for the CDR3: TGTGCCACCAGCAGAGGGGGAGGCCATGAAAAACTGTTTTTT. Translating it yields CATSRGGGHEKLFF.

V and J are TRBV23-1 and TRBJ1-2, with D uncertain. TRBV23-1 is noted as an ORF with a role that remains uncertain. V dropped 5 bases and J dropped 3 bases, with 16 bases sitting between them. CDR3 length equals 15 residues. The CDR3 coding sequence is TGCGCCAGCAGTGAGAGCGGGGTAGTGGACTATGGCTACACCTTC. Amino acids: CASSESGVVDYGYTF.

This sequence joins TRBV6-2 or TRBV6-3 and TRBJ2-1, with D maybe TRBD2 (6 bases). Germline-derived CDR1 and CDR2 are MNHEY and SVGEGT. The CDR3 length is 15 residues. V lost 6 bases and J 5 bases, leaving 17 bases between the germline ends. CDR3 nucleotides: TGTGCCAGCAGCCAAACTAGCCTCCCAAACAATGAGCAGTTCTTC. Translating gives CASSQTSLPNNEQFF.

The J gene is TRBJ1-4, the V gene TRBV5-4; D unresolved. The CDR3 has 13 amino acids. Trimming pared 0 bases from V and 7 bases from J, leaving 7 bases between. CDR1 is SGHNT, CDR2 YYREEE, per germline (reference sequence). The CDR3 nucleotides read TGTGCCAGCAGCTTGGCCGGAGCTGAAAAACTGTTTTTT. Its translation: CASSLAGAEKLFF.